This T cell receptor (beta chain) was captured in a study of PD-L1 blockade in urothelial cancer (dated by TCRdb to about 2017). Regarding the complete study: All patients started therapy in about 2014 and received atezolizumab 1,200 mg intravenously every 3 weeks. About 85% of the 29 patients were males with bladder-origin urothelial cancer, and about two thirds of the roughly 30 reported a prior smoking history. The study, an exploratory multi-omic analysis, examined somatic, immune and clinical correlates of response to PD-L1 blockade with atezolizumab in urothelial cancer. Durable clinical benefit meant progression-free survival longer than 6 months, and TCR features were also tested against progression-free and overall survival. In the same patients, whole exome sequencing and RNA sequencing of pretreatment tumors were performed in addition to TCR sequencing. Blood samples were analyzed at 3 weeks after treatment start (second dose) and at 6 weeks after treatment start. A median of roughly 140,000 T cells and roughly 80,000 unique TCRs was obtained from blood samples, and a median clonality of approximately 0.086 was observed. Under ten patients achieved durable clinical benefit and 20 did not. Approximately 29 patients had pretreatment blood TCR-seq, some 25 had at least one posttreatment blood collection, and some 25 had tumor TCR-seq. Pretreatment tumor samples, along with matched peripheral blood collected serially before and after atezolizumab treatment, underwent TCR sequencing. An ECOG performance status of 0 or 1 was recorded for the patients, and 0 to 3 prior chemotherapy regimens had been received by the patients. Paper-wide results and their limitations: At 3 weeks after the start of treatment, tumor-associated TCR clones in peripheral blood had expanded more in patients with durable benefit (n ≈ 23, p = 0.022). A pretreatment peripheral blood TCR clonality below the median was linked to improved progression-free and overall survival. Because the sample size was small (n ≈ 27) and many exploratory analyses were performed, the results are intended to be hypothesis-generating.

To estimate absolute template abundance from read counts, synthetic TCR analog templates were spiked into each PCR. Using the immunoSEQ assay, TCRbeta CDR3 regions were amplified from genomic DNA with bias-controlled V and J gene primers. Rearranged TCRbeta segments were sequenced at approximately 20X coverage. In the authors' own workflow: Sequencing errors were corrected by clustering and CDR3s were annotated against IMGT to assign V, D and J genes. Out-of-frame and stop-codon sequences were excluded, and only productive TCRbeta rearrangements were used in downstream analyses. Clonality was calculated as one minus the Shannon entropy normalized by the log of the number of unique productive sequences. Fisher's exact test with Benjamini-Hochberg correction, using a cutoff of adjusted p below 0.01, was how clones that differed between time points or between blood and tumor were identified. In TCRdb, the immuneACCESS table is reduced to in-frame sequences with V and J assigned. These tables do not hold every clone; where another copy was compared, an unresolved V gene accounts for under half, and the others remain unexplained. V and J calls and clone size are copied from that table; D and trimming were computed from the DNA. This sample has some 56,000 clones in its table, and 65% to 90% of those were observed once. Clones ranked in the top ten supply approximately 14% of the sample.

The time point label of this sample denotes: pretreatment peripheral blood. A cohort of about 30 patients with locally advanced or metastatic urothelial carcinoma, treated at Memorial Sloan Kettering on a trial protocol, was included. Peripheral blood mononuclear cells were collected pretreatment and during treatment, with between 1 and 8 total time points per patient. The Qiagen DNeasy Blood extraction kit was used to purify genomic DNA from total PBMCs and tumor samples. PBMCs were collected pretreatment and during treatment, and were isolated and stored as previously described. Spanning cysteine to phenylalanine, the CDR3 consists of 16 amino acids. The retained sequence is limited to the CDR3, 48 bases, with the frame set at the first base. V is cut back by 3 bases and J by 0 bases, with 3 bases in the junction unmatched. The germline V gene encodes CDR1 SGHTA and CDR2 FQGTGA. On this clone itself: Its antigen target is currently unknown. Qualities for individual bases were not recorded, and no much larger clone is one base off.

This specimen consisted of PBMCs, obtained around atezolizumab (anti-PD-L1) treatment. The chain is assembled from TRBV7-3 and TRBJ2-2, with TRBD1 identical over 8 junction bases. This TCR was sampled from a man between 65 and 85 years old with urothelial cancer. The bases are TGTGCCAGCAGCTTGGGGGGACAGGCGAACACCGGGGAGCTGTTTTTT. Its protein product is CASSLGGQANTGELFF. The CDR3 plus the reference TRBV7-3 and TRBJ2-2 genes for the other parts give the full variable domain: GAGVSQTPSNKVTEKGKYVELRCDPISGHTALYWYRQSLGQGPEFLIYFQGTGAADDSGLPNDRFFAVRPEGSVSTLKIQRTERGDSAVYLCASSLGGQANTGELFFGEGSRLTVL.